The 14 T cell receptor beta chains below come from one sample, sequenced in a study of T cell repertoires in cytomegalovirus infection. TCRdb re-derived calls from the reads in MiXCR, one entry per CDR3 protein. The table shows roughly 920,000 distinct CDR3 sequences, with under 40% occurring only once. These receptors' targets are unknown. This specimen consisted of cultured CD8+ T cells from PBMCs, obtained from culture after CMV antigen stimulation. The origin of the receptors is a human donor in good health (CMV status not recorded). Some clones in this sample may be carry-over from other donors' samples.

On this clonotype itself: One end of the junction fails to match germline, which may point to a read error. The rearrangement links TRBV6-1 to TRBJ1-5, with D possibly matching TRBD1 (6 bases). CDR3 length: 12 amino acids. Germline assignment: CDR1 MNHNS and CDR2 SASEGT. The chain's CDR3 is CVSSPGDQPQHF. CDR3 in DNA: TGTGTCAGCAGCCCAGGGGATCAGCCCCAGCATTTT.

This clonotype has at least ten counts. The chain employs TRBV7-3 and TRBJ1-1; D perhaps matches TRBD1 (5 bases). CDR3 length equals 12 residues. Deletions cut 5 bases from V and 10 bases from J, with 14 bases between. Looked up from germline, CDR1 is SGHTA and CDR2 is FQGTGA. CDR3: CASSRPGGVAFF. The DNA of the CDR3 is TGTGCCAGCAGCCGGCCGGGAGGGGTAGCTTTCTTT.

The V gene is TRBV28, the J gene TRBJ2-1, with TRBD1 identical over 9 bases. This CDR3 has 15 residues. Germline assignment: CDR1 MDHEN and CDR2 SYDVKM. The trim removed 6 bases at V and 7 bases at J, leaving 10 bases unmatched. The CDR3 DNA follows: TGTGCCAGCAGCTGGGACAGGGTGCCCTTGAATGAGCAGTTCTTC. This translates into CASSWDRVPLNEQFF. Combining the CDR3 with reference TRBV28 and TRBJ2-1 gives the whole variable domain DVKVTQSSRYLVKRTGEKVFLECVQDMDHENMFWYRQDPGLGLRLIYFSYDVKMKEKGDIPEGYSVSREKKERFSLILESASTNQTSMYLCASSWDRVPLNEQFFGPGTRLTVL.

The V gene is TRBV28, the J gene TRBJ2-5, with D possibly being TRBD1 (5 bases). This CDR3 spans 15 amino acids. Germline V gene data show CDR1 as MDHEN and CDR2 as SYDVKM. V gave up 6 bases and J gave up 1 base, with 15 bases separating them. The chain's CDR3 is CASSPFRQGQETQYF. Here the CDR3 DNA reads TGTGCCAGCAGCCCTTTCCGGCAGGGCCAAGAGACCCAGTACTTC.

As regards this clonotype: This CDR3 fails to terminate in the conserved phenylalanine or tryptophan, so it likely reflects a read error. CDR3: CASSQDSAGGWIYEQYA. In DNA form, the CDR3 reads TGCGCCAGCAGCCAAGATTCAGCGGGGGGCTGGATCTACGAGCAGTACGCC. The chain uses TRBV4-3 and TRBJ2-7; 9 positions agree with TRBD2. Germline values: CDR1 LGHNA, CDR2 YSLEER. The trim removed 0 bases at V and 3 bases at J, leaving 9 bases unmatched. The CDR3 extends over 17 amino acids.

This clonotype occurred a few times. The chain uses TRBV10-3 and TRBJ2-7; unclear D gene. V was shortened by 3 bases and J by 2 bases, with 5 bases between the two germline ends. The CDR3 loop spans 12 amino acids. The V gene's germline CDR1 is ENHRY and CDR2 SYGVKD. The CDR3 DNA sequence: TGTGCCATCAGTGAAACAGCCTACGAGCAGTACTTC. Amino acids: CAISETAYEQYF.

The DNA for the CDR3 is TGTGCCAGCAGCGCCGGGCCTGGGGATCAGCCCCAGCATTTT. Amino acids: CASSAGPGDQPQHF. V is TRBV5-6 and J is TRBJ1-5; D gene unclear. The CDR3 is 14 residues long. V was clipped by 4 bases and J by 5 bases, with 13 bases between them. Per germline, CDR1 SGHDT and CDR2 YYEEEE.

This clonotype was seen only a few times. The V call is TRBV12-3 or TRBV12-4, the J call TRBJ2-3; D perhaps matches TRBD1 (5 bases). Trimming took off 3 bases at V and 0 bases at J, with 13 bases between the two ends. CDR3 size: 16 residues. CDR3 sequence: CASSFGRAPSTDTQYF. The CDR3 region has the DNA TGTGCCAGCAGTTTTGGCAGGGCTCCCAGCACAGATACGCAGTATTTT.

This clonotype has a handful of counts. The gene calls are TRBV12-3 or TRBV12-4 and TRBJ2-2; the match to TRBD1 covers 8 bases. This CDR3 contains 14 residues. With 4 bases clipped from V and 6 bases from J, the junction kept 4 bases outside the gene matches. The CDR3 DNA sequence: TGTGCCAGCAGTTCGCAGGGGGCGGCCGGGGAGCTGTTTTTT. As protein: CASSSQGAAGELFF.

This clonotype was recorded a few times. This CDR3 reads CASSPKSQANYGYTF. The CDR3 DNA is TGCGCCAGCAGCCCTAAGTCCCAGGCTAACTATGGCTACACCTTC. The J gene is TRBJ1-2, the V gene TRBV4-3, with D uncertain. The V gene lost 4 bases and the J gene lost 0 bases, with 12 bases spanning the gap. The germline gives CDR1 LGHNA, CDR2 YSLEER. The CDR3 loop spans 15 amino acids.

V gene TRBV20-1 combines with J gene TRBJ1-1, with D possibly TRBD1 on 5 matching bases. CDR3 length: 12 amino acids. Germline loops: CDR1 DFQATT, CDR2 SNEGSKA (reference sequence). The V and J ends lost 4 bases and 5 bases respectively, with 11 bases between them. The CDR3 sequence: CSAIIEGTEAFF. Here the CDR3 DNA reads TGCAGTGCTATCATTGAGGGGACTGAAGCTTTCTTT.

This clonotype was seen only once. The chain uses TRBV10-1 and TRBJ2-7; 7 bases agree with TRBD1. The CDR3 is 12 amino acids. Germline loops: CDR1 WNHNN, CDR2 SYGVQD (reference sequence). V was pared by 4 bases and J by 6 bases, with 3 bases of the junction left unmatched. The CDR3: CASSGRGPEQYF. The CDR3 nucleotides are TGCGCCAGCAGTGGAAGGGGGCCCGAGCAGTACTTC.

The J gene is TRBJ2-7, the V gene TRBV20-1, with 9 positions matching TRBD1. Germline loops: CDR1 DFQATT, CDR2 SNEGSKA (reference sequence). The CDR3 is 14 residues long. The V segment lost 1 base and the J segment 6 bases; nucleotides outside the gene matches: 7. Here the CDR3 reads CSARAWTGDIEQYV. In nucleotides, the CDR3 is TGCAGTGCTAGAGCTTGGACAGGGGACATCGAGCAGTACGTC.

This clonotype was seen more than once but under ten times. The rearrangement uses TRBV7-6 and TRBJ2-1; D is ambiguous. The CDR3 length is 12 residues. Germline CDR1 reads SGHVS; CDR2 reads FNYEAQ. V shed 4 bases and J shed 6 bases, with 7 bases lying between them. CDR3 in DNA: TGTGCCAGCAGCTCCGGGTTCAATGAGCAGTTCTTC. It codes for CASSSGFNEQFF.